Below, 15 T cell receptor beta chains from the same sample are listed, as sequenced in a study of T cells in Graves' hyperthyroidism and ophthalmopathy. Amplified regions were TCR beta CDR3 sequences from RNA transcripts. Primed by the HTBI set, a first-round RT-PCR was run on the TCR CDR3. In TCRdb, the multiplex PCR reads were re-called with MiXCR into one record per CDR3 protein. Among 250,000 to 400,000 distinct CDR3 sequences listed, approximately 14% were seen once. Sequencing was carried out using blood. All receptors derive from a woman aged 40-49 years with Graves' ophthalmopathy.

This clonotype has only a few counts. The rearrangement uses TRBV24-1 and TRBJ2-3, with 8 bases matching TRBD2. CDR3 size: 15 residues. Germline V CDR1 and CDR2: KGHDR, SFDVKD. V gave up 9 bases and J gave up 2 bases; unmatched junction bases: 9. CDR3 bases: TGTGCCACCGAGGAGGCTAGCGGGCCCACAGATACGCAGTATTTT. Its translation: CATEEASGPTDTQYF.

This clonotype was seen ten or more times. The chain has TRBV29-1 and TRBJ2-1, with TRBD2 as a possible D gene (6 bases). The germline V gene encodes CDR1 SQVTM and CDR2 ANQGSEA. V was shortened by 7 bases and J by 8 bases, with 12 bases between the two germline ends. This CDR3 is built from 11 residues. Written as DNA, the CDR3 is TGCAGCGCGCACCGGGACTATGAGCAGTTCTTC. This codes for CSAHRDYEQFF.

J is TRBJ1-4 and V is TRBV20-1; D is undetermined. V lost 0 bases, J lost 0 bases, and 11 bases lay in between. Per germline, CDR1 DFQATT and CDR2 SNEGSKA (reference sequence). The CDR3 runs to 16 residues. The CDR3 region is CSARDHWFATNEKLFF. The CDR3 DNA reads as TGCAGTGCTAGAGATCATTGGTTTGCAACTAATGAAAAACTGTTTTTT.

A word on this clonotype: The junction and the germline gene differ at one end; a read error may be behind it. The rearrangement joins TRBV5-1 to TRBJ2-1; 12 bases fit TRBD2. The CDR3 is made up of 18 amino acids. CDR1 and CDR2 from the germline V gene are SGHRS and YFSETQ. The CDR3 region has the DNA TGCGCCAGCAGCCCACACTCAAGACTAGCGGGGGTAGTGAATGGGCAGTTCTTC. It translates to CASSPHSRLAGVVNGQFF.

This clonotype was detected only a few times. The CDR3: CASSLEGHGETQYF. The DNA for the CDR3 is TGCGCCAGCAGCCTGGAAGGGCATGGGGAGACCCAGTACTTC. The chain carries TRBV5-1 and TRBJ2-5; D is ambiguous. The CDR3 totals 14 residues. Between the trimmed V and J ends, which lost 4 bases and 5 bases, there was a span of 15 bases. The germline V gene encodes CDR1 SGHRS and CDR2 YFSETQ.

The chain's CDR3 is CASRPPGRATNEKLFF. The CDR3 coding sequence is TGTGCCAGCAGACCCCCTGGACGGGCAACTAATGAAAAACTGTTTTTT. The rearrangement links TRBV2 to TRBJ1-4; D gene ambiguous. The CDR3 loop spans 16 amino acids. CDR1 is SNHLY, CDR2 FYNNEI, per germline. V lost 6 bases and J lost 0, with 14 bases in between.

This clonotype was found many times. This CDR3 reads CSANGLAGGPGETQYF. DNA for the CDR3: TGCAGTGCCAACGGACTAGCGGGGGGCCCGGGGGAGACCCAGTACTTC. The V call is TRBV20-1, the J call TRBJ2-5; 14 bases are shared with TRBD2. Germline values: CDR1 DFQATT, CDR2 SNEGSKA (reference sequence). CDR3 size: 16 residues. The junction had 11 bases not matched to a gene; V was cut back by 6 bases and J by 5 bases.

This chain links TRBV2 with TRBJ2-7; D possibly corresponds to TRBD1 (5 bases). The ends were cut back, 6 bases at V and 3 bases at J, with 9 bases in the middle. CDR3 length equals 12 residues. Germline V gene data show CDR1 as SNHLY and CDR2 as FYNNEI. The CDR3 bases are TGTGCCAGCAGCAAGGGGCTCTACGAGCAGTACTTC. It specifies CASSKGLYEQYF.

This clonotype was counted between two and nine times. The rearrangement links TRBV24-1 to TRBJ1-3; TRBD1 matches at 8 bases. Per germline, CDR1 KGHDR and CDR2 SFDVKD. Trimming cost V 7 bases and J 7 bases; bases outside gene matches: 8. This CDR3 has 14 residues. In DNA form, the CDR3 reads TGTGCCACCAGCCCCGGACAGGGAAGTAACACCATATATTTT. It yields the protein CATSPGQGSNTIYF.

Worth noting for this clonotype: A much larger clone differs from this one at a single base, so this may be a read error. The CDR3 sequence is CSARVPGADTEAFF. CDR3 DNA: TGCAGTGCTAGAGTCCCCGGAGCGGACACTGAAGCTTTCTTT. The V and J genes are TRBV20-1 and TRBJ1-1; D unclear. The V gene's germline CDR1 is DFQATT and CDR2 SNEGSKA (reference sequence). The CDR3 is 14 residues long. Between the trimmed V and J ends, which lost 1 base and 3 bases, there was a span of 12 bases.

Only a few counts were recorded for this clonotype. This chain connects TRBV20-1 to TRBJ2-2; the match to TRBD2 covers 9 bases. Trimming at V came to 1 base and at J to 5 bases, leaving 8 bases not matched to a gene. The CDR3 is 16 amino acids. Germline V lookup: CDR1 DFQATT, CDR2 SNEGSKA (reference sequence). The CDR3 region has the DNA TGCAGTGCTAGAGGTCTAGCGGGAAGGGTAACCGGGGAGCTGTTTTTT. This codes for CSARGLAGRVTGELFF.

This clonotype was seen repeatedly, ten times or more. The chain carries TRBV29-1 and TRBJ2-7, with D unclear. CDR3 size: 13 residues. The V and J ends lost 6 bases and 6 bases respectively, with 18 bases between them. Germline values: CDR1 SQVTM, CDR2 ANQGSEA. CDR3 bases: TGCAGCGTGGGAAAGAACGCCTTCGCCGAGCAGTACTTC. Encoded protein: CSVGKNAFAEQYF.

This clonotype was found a few times. This chain links TRBV14 with TRBJ2-7, with no clear D. Germline loops: CDR1 SGHDN, CDR2 FVKESK. The CDR3 has 13 residues. Trimming left V 4 bases short and J 7 bases short, with 14 bases between. The CDR3 nucleotides are TGTGCCAGCAGCCCGGGTGTAGTTCGGGAGCAGTACTTC. This translates into CASSPGVVREQYF.

There are many counts of this clonotype. The chain joins TRBV11-2 to TRBJ2-5, with 13 positions matching TRBD2. The V gene's germline CDR1 is SGHAT and CDR2 FQNNGV. V lost 6 bases to trimming and J lost 4 bases; unmatched junction nucleotides: 5. The CDR3 consists of 15 residues. The CDR3 DNA reads TGTGCCAGCAGGAAGGGACTAGCGGGACGAGAGACCCAGTACTTC. Protein: CASRKGLAGRETQYF.

This clonotype appeared many times. The genes are TRBV2 and TRBJ2-7; D is ambiguous. Trimming removed 3 bases from V and 4 bases from J, with 16 bases in between. The CDR3 contains 15 residues. The germline V gene encodes CDR1 SNHLY and CDR2 FYNNEI. The CDR3 sequence: CASSDMEVTAYEQYF. CDR3 in DNA: TGTGCCAGCAGTGACATGGAAGTCACCGCATACGAGCAGTACTTC.